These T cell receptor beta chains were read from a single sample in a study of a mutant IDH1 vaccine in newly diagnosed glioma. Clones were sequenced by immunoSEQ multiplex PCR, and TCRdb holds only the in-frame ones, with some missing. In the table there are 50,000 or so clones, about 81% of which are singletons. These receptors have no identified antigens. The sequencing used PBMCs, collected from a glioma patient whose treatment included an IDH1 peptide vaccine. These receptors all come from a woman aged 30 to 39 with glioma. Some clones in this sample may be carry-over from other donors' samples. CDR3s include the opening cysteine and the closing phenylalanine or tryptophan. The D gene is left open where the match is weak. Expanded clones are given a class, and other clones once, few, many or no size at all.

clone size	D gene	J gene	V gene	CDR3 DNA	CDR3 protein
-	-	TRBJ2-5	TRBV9	TGTGCCAGCAGCGTGGACAGTTACTTAGAGACCCAGTACTTC	CASSVDSYLETQYF
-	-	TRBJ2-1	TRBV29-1	TGCAGCGTCGGCGGTTCCGGGACTGCGGGGGAGCAGTTCTTC	CSVGGSGTAGEQFF
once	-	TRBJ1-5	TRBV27	TGTGCCAGCAGTTTATCGGTTCGGAATCAGCCCCAGCATTTT	CASSLSVRNQPQHF
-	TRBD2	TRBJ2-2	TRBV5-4	TGTGCCAGCAGCCTGGGACTAGCGGGAGAGGAGCTGTTTTTT	CASSLGLAGEELFF
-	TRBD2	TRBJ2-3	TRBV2	TGTGCCAGCAGTGATGGTTGGGGCGGGAGCAACACAGATACGCAGTATTTT	CASSDGWGGSNTDTQYF
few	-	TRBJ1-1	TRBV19	TGTGCCAGTGCCTACGGATCATTTGGGACTGAAGCTTTCTTT	CASAYGSFGTEAFF
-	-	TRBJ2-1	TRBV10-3	TGTGCCATCAGTGGGGCAGGGAATTCTGAGCAGTTCTTC	CAISGAGNSEQFF
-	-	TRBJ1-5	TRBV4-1	TGCGCCAGCAGCCAAGAGGAACAGGTTGGTCAGCCCCAGCATTTT	CASSQEEQVGQPQHF
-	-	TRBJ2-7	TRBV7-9	TGTGCCAGCAGCCCCGGGGGTTCCTACGAGCAGTACTTC	CASSPGGSYEQYF
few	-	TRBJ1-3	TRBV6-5	TGTGCCAGCAGTTACGACTTCTCTGGAAACACCATATATTTT	CASSYDFSGNTIYF
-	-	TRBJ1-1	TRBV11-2	TGTGCCAGCAGCTTAGCGCGGGGGCCGGTTACTGAAGCTTTCTTT	CASSLARGPVTEAFF
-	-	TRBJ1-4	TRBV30	TGTGCCTGGAGCCTAGCGGGGAACACTAATGAAAAACTGTTTTTT	CAWSLAGNTNEKLFF
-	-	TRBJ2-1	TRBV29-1	TGCAGCCTCAACCCGGGACGGGGCTACAATGAGCAGTTCTTC	CSLNPGRGYNEQFF
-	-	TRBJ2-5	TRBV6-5	TGTGCCAGCAGTTCCCTCCGGGGCAGTCAAGAGACCCAGTACTTC	CASSSLRGSQETQYF
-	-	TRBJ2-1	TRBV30	TGTGCCTGGAGTTTACATGGCAATGAGCAGTTCTTC	CAWSLHGNEQFF
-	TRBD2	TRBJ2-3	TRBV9	TGTGCCAGCAGCCTAAGCGGGAGTGGGGATACGCAGTATTTT	CASSLSGSGDTQYF
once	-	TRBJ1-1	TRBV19	TGTGCCAGTCGCGTGGGGCAGAGCGAAGCTTTCTTT	CASRVGQSEAFF
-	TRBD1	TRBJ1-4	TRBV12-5	TGTGCTAGTGGTTTGGGACAGGGGGCGAATGAAAAACTGTTTTTT	CASGLGQGANEKLFF
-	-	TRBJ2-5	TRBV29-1	TGCAGCGTTCGGGACATCCAAGAGACCCAGTACTTC	CSVRDIQETQYF
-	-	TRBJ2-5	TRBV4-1	TGCGCCAGCAGCCAAGATCGGGGTGGTGAGACCCAGTACTTC	CASSQDRGGETQYF
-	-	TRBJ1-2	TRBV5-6	TGTGCCAGCAGCTTGGACGGGGGGTGGTATGGCTACACCTTC	CASSLDGGWYGYTF
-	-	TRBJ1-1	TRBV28	TGTGCCAGCAGTCCCCCTGAACCTAACACTGAAGCTTTCTTT	CASSPPEPNTEAFF
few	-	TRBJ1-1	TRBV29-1	TGCAGCGTTGATCGGCGCACTGAAGCTTTCTTT	CSVDRRTEAFF